What follows describes a single T cell receptor (beta chain). The sample carries other DNA sequences with the same CDR3. These data are taken from a study of blood T cell repertoires in COVID-19. Across the study: There were acute and convalescent COVID-19 samples, and they came from the United States, Italy and Spain. Sources were T cells, B-cell-depleted T cells, or PBMCs; the material itself was cDNA or gDNA.

In the original processing: Reference gene primer amplification gave nucleated cell count estimates. The table came from immunoSEQ multiplex PCR; TCRdb's copy has only in-frame clones and leaves some out. V and J calls and clone size follow that table, whereas D and trimming were derived from the DNA. Altogether about 170,000 clones are present, approximately 83% being singletons, with the ten largest covering roughly 2%. Germline assignment: CDR1 SGHNT and CDR2 YYREEE (reference sequence). Trimming cost V 5 bases and J 3 bases; bases outside gene matches: 4. The CDR3 is 15 residues long. The TCR originated in a woman of 80 years or more with acute or convalescent COVID-19. Source material: peripheral blood. This rearrangement joins TRBV5-4 to TRBJ2-1; 11 bases are a match to TRBD1. The CDR3 here is CASSSGTGGYNEQFF. CDR3 coding DNA: TGTGCCAGCAGTTCCGGGACAGGGGGCTACAATGAGCAGTTCTTC. The full variable domain, rest sourced from reference TRBV5-4 and TRBJ2-1, is ETGVTQSPTHLIKTRGQQVTLRCSSQSGHNTVSWYQQALGQGPQFIFQYYREEENGRGNFPPRFSGLQFPNYSSELNVNALELDDSALYLCASSSGTGGYNEQFFGPGTRLTVL.